This T cell receptor beta chain was found in a study of cytomegalovirus exposure and HLA in healthy donors. Looking at the study overall: Researchers found that under 90% of under 450 genotyped donors fell within the Caucasian-associated ancestry cluster.

Use of 60 Vbeta and 13 Jbeta primers characterized the PCR. The table came from immunoSEQ multiplex PCR; TCRdb's copy has only in-frame clones and leaves some out. The sample shows around 170,000 clones, more than 60% of them seen only once. CDR1 and CDR2 (germline): LNHDA, SQIVND (reference sequence). The CDR3 is 14 residues long. Germline trimming cut 3 bases from V and 10 bases from J; bases unmatched to any gene: 7. Study conclusions and caveats: Sequencing depth across donors, presence/absence analyses assumed, was roughly uniform. Researchers catalogued approximately 170 TCR beta chains as cytomegalovirus-associated.

In the case of this clone: What it binds is not known.

Sequenced sample: PBMCs. This TCR derives from a woman between 35 and 50 years old in good health and CMV-seropositive. The V call is TRBV19, the J call TRBJ1-2; 11 bases are a match to TRBD1. The CDR3 DNA reads TGTGCCAGTAGTATCTCGGGGACAGGGGGATTCTACACCTTC. The encoded protein is CASSISGTGGFYTF.